This T cell receptor (beta chain) stems from a study of cytomegalovirus exposure and HLA in healthy donors. Study-wide background: Earlier findings included roughly 120 million unique TCR beta sequences obtained from 150 million to 200 million T cells. Whole-study results and caveats: Common viral pathogens (according to a later analysis) appeared linked to several of the most significant clusters.

Turning to this clone: The antigen is not known.

The ends lost 4 bases at V and 4 bases at J; junction bases unmatched: 8. CDR1 and CDR2 from the germline V gene are SGDLS and YYNGEE. The CDR3 consists of 15 residues. With 60 Vbeta and 13 Jbeta primers, the PCR was carried out. TCRdb's table, derived via immunoSEQ multiplex PCR, lists solely in-frame clones and lacks some. The table shows around 31,000 clones, with 87% occurring only once. Sequencing input: PBMCs. This sequence originates from a boy younger than 18 in good health and CMV-seronegative. The chain is built from TRBV9 and TRBJ2-3; 8 bases align to TRBD2. The CDR3 nucleotides are TGTGCCAGCAGCTTACGGGGGGGCCTCTCAGATACGCAGTATTTT. Its translation is CASSLRGGLSDTQYF.